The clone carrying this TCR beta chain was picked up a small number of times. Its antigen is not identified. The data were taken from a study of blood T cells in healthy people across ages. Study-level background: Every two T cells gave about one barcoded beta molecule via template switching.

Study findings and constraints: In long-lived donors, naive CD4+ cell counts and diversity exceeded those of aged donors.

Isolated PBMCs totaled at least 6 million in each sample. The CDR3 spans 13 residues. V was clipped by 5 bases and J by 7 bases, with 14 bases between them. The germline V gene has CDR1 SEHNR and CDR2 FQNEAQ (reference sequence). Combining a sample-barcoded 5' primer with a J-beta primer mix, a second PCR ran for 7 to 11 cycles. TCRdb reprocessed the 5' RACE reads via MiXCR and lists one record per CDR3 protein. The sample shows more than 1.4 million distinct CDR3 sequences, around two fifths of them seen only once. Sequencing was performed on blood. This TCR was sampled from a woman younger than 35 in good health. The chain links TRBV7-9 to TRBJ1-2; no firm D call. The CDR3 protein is CASSPGQARGYTF. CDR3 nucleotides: TGTGCCAGCAGCCCGGGTCAGGCGCGTGGCTACACCTTC.